This T cell receptor (beta chain) was observed in a study of blood T cell repertoires in COVID-19. Assay used: immunoSEQ multiplex PCR; TCRdb lists only in-frame clones, some missing. The repertoire has about 73,000 clones, 85% to 90% of them found once; the top ten carry about 9.2%. CDR3 length: 14 amino acids. This rearrangement joins TRBV21-1 to TRBJ1-2; the table calls TRBD1, which could not be checked here. TRBV21-1 is tagged as a pseudogene. The sample comprised peripheral blood. The clonotype comes from a man older than 75 with acute or convalescent COVID-19. The CDR3 reads CASSKGGRVYGYTF. The CDR3 coding sequence is TGTGCCAGCAGCAAAGGGGGCAGGGTCTATGGCTACACCTTC.